This T cell receptor (beta chain) was documented in a study of cytomegalovirus exposure and HLA in healthy donors. Study results and limitations: Researchers counted 164 TCR beta chains as cytomegalovirus-associated.

Germline lookup yields CDR1 WNHNN and CDR2 SYGVQD (reference sequence). Trimming at V came to 2 bases and at J to 3 bases, leaving 4 bases not matched to a gene. The CDR3 totals 14 residues. This clone came up once. What it binds is not known. Here immunoSEQ multiplex PCR was the method, and the copy in TCRdb shows in-frame clones only, minus some. The sample holds some 87,000 clones, approximately 96% seen once. The chain couples TRBV10-1 to TRBJ2-7; TRBD1 agrees at 7 bases. Sequencing used PBMCs. The source is a woman aged 18-29 years in good health and CMV-seronegative. CDR3 protein: CASSEGTDVYEQYF. Written as DNA, the CDR3 is TGCGCCAGCAGTGAGGGGACAGATGTCTACGAGCAGTACTTC.